The rows below give T cell receptor beta chains drawn from one sample of a study of T-cell memory formation after mild COVID-19. TCRdb ran MiXCR on the 5' RACE reads and lists one entry per CDR3 protein. The sample has more than 300,000 distinct CDR3 sequences; 20% to 25% are singletons. The sequencing input was PBMCs or a T cell subset sorted from them (not recorded which). Every receptor here comes from a man between 18 and 35 years old who had mild COVID-19 (a few samples of this study predate the infection). Cell type and time point are not known. Each CDR3 is given with its conserved first and last residue. D genes are given only for firm matches. Where a row states a size, it is once, few, many or the class of an expanded clone; other rows omit it.

D: TRBD1
size: NA
V: TRBV28
J: TRBJ2-2
CDR3: CASSPNRPSAGGNIGELFF
DNA: TGTGCCAGCAGCCCAAACCGCCCTTCGGCAGGGGGTAACATCGGGGAGCTGTTTTTT

D: TRBD1
size: few
V: TRBV29-1
J: TRBJ2-3
CDR3: CSVLDRGTDTQYF
DNA: TGCAGCGTTCTGGACAGGGGCACAGATACGCAGTATTTT

D: NA
size: few
V: TRBV7-9
J: TRBJ2-5
CDR3: CASSLLAVGWKETQYF
DNA: TGTGCCAGCAGCTTACTGGCAGTGGGTTGGAAGGAGACCCAGTACTTC

D: NA
size: few
V: TRBV7-2
J: TRBJ1-1
CDR3: CASSPVSRRNTEAFF
DNA: TGTGCCAGCAGCCCGGTATCACGAAGGAACACTGAAGCTTTCTTT

D: TRBD1
size: NA
V: TRBV29-1
J: TRBJ1-1
CDR3: CSVQPGDRGQNTEAFF
DNA: TGCAGCGTGCAGCCCGGAGACAGGGGGCAAAACACTGAAGCTTTCTTT

D: NA
size: few
V: TRBV11-2
J: TRBJ2-2
CDR3: CASSPRPSHTGELFF
DNA: TGTGCCAGCAGCCCCCGGCCCTCTCACACCGGGGAGCTGTTTTTT

D: NA
size: few
V: TRBV24-1
J: TRBJ2-2
CDR3: CATSSPGTQNTGELFF
DNA: TGTGCCACCAGTTCCCCCGGGACTCAGAACACCGGGGAGCTGTTTTTT

D: NA
size: NA
V: TRBV20-1
J: TRBJ1-1
CDR3: CSASDRNTEAFF
DNA: TGCAGTGCTAGCGACAGGAACACTGAAGCTTTCTTT

D: NA
size: few
V: TRBV23-1
J: TRBJ2-2
CDR3: CASRTGPGELFF
DNA: TGCGCCAGCAGAACAGGGCCCGGGGAGCTGTTTTTT

D: NA
size: NA
V: TRBV7-9
J: TRBJ1-1
CDR3: CASSRRRSDETEAFF
DNA: TGTGCCAGCAGCAGGCGGCGGTCAGACGAGACTGAAGCTTTCTTT

D: TRBD1
size: NA
V: TRBV4-2
J: TRBJ2-7
CDR3: CASSQPGTGASYEQYF
DNA: TGTGCCAGCAGCCAGCCGGGGACAGGGGCCTCCTACGAGCAGTACTTC

D: TRBD1
size: NA
V: TRBV4-3
J: TRBJ1-4
CDR3: CASSQLTPQGELFF
DNA: TGCGCCAGCAGCCAACTAACCCCCCAGGGGGAACTGTTTTTT

D: NA
size: many
V: TRBV20-1
J: TRBJ1-2
CDR3: CSAPDNYGYTF
DNA: TGCAGTGCTCCAGATAACTATGGCTACACCTTC

D: TRBD1
size: once
V: TRBV9
J: TRBJ2-3
CDR3: CASSVEGGRRTDTQYF
DNA: TGTGCCAGCAGCGTAGAAGGGGGCAGGAGGACAGATACGCAGTATTTT

D: NA
size: few
V: TRBV20-1
J: TRBJ1-5
CDR3: CSARPLGFPQPQHF
DNA: TGCAGTGCTAGACCGTTGGGTTTTCCTCAGCCCCAGCATTTT

D: TRBD2
size: few
V: TRBV7-6
J: TRBJ2-3
CDR3: CASSHGTSVTDTQYF
DNA: TGTGCCAGCAGCCACGGGACTAGCGTGACAGATACGCAGTATTTT

D: NA
size: few
V: TRBV4-1
J: TRBJ2-4
CDR3: CASSPGTSIQYF
DNA: TGCGCCAGCAGCCCCGGGACGTCCATTCAGTACTTC

D: NA
size: NA
V: TRBV7-3
J: TRBJ2-3
CDR3: CASSQRARDTQYF
DNA: TGTGCCAGCAGTCAAAGGGCTAGAGATACGCAGTATTTT

D: TRBD2
size: few
V: TRBV6-5
J: TRBJ2-3
CDR3: CASSSLTSVVTDTQYF
DNA: TGTGCCAGCAGTTCCCTGACTAGCGTAGTTACAGATACGCAGTATTTT

D: NA
size: NA
V: TRBV7-4
J: TRBJ1-6
CDR3: CASSSKGHNNSPLHF
DNA: TGTGCCAGCAGCTCCAAGGGACATAATAATTCACCCCTCCACTTT

D: TRBD1
size: NA
V: TRBV6-5
J: TRBJ2-3
CDR3: CASSTPGTGGTDTQYF
DNA: TGTGCCAGCAGTACACCCGGGACAGGGGGCACAGATACGCAGTATTTT

D: NA
size: many
V: TRBV6-6
J: TRBJ2-5
CDR3: CASTQLPRGGETQYF
DNA: TGTGCCAGCACTCAGCTCCCTAGGGGGGGGGAGACCCAGTACTTC

D: NA
size: NA
V: TRBV3-1
J: TRBJ2-7
CDR3: CASSEGQSNEQYF
DNA: TGTGCCAGCAGCGAAGGGCAGTCCAACGAGCAGTACTTC

D: TRBD1
size: few
V: TRBV5-6
J: TRBJ1-2
CDR3: CASSLAVGTDYYGYTF
DNA: TGTGCCAGCAGCTTGGCCGTCGGGACAGATTATTATGGCTACACCTTC

D: NA
size: few
V: TRBV7-2
J: TRBJ2-5
CDR3: CASSPRGDRETQYF
DNA: TGTGCCAGCAGCCCTAGGGGGGATCGGGAGACCCAGTACTTC